This TCR beta chain was captured in a study of T cell repertoires in cytomegalovirus infection. TCRdb reanalysed the reads using MiXCR and keeps one entry per CDR3 protein. The table has about 890,000 distinct CDR3 sequences, around 31% seen once. This clonotype has ten or more counts. Its antigen is not known. This CDR3 region has 15 residues. Trimming took 3 bases from V and 5 from J; bases not matched to a gene: 6. V usage is TRBV12-3 or TRBV12-4 and J usage is TRBJ2-5, with 10 bases lining up with TRBD1. The sequenced sample was cultured CD8+ T cells from PBMCs, obtained from culture after CMV antigen stimulation. This TCR came from a human donor in good health (CMV status not recorded). Some clones in this sample may be carry-over from other donors' samples. The DNA for the CDR3 is TGTGCCAGCAGTTTGGGACAGGGGAGCGCGGAGACCCAGTACTTC. Protein product: CASSLGQGSAETQYF.